This T cell receptor beta chain was recovered during a study of spatial heterogeneity in lung cancer. MiXCR, applied by TCRdb to the 5' RACE reads, yields one record per CDR3 protein. The profile shows roughly 13,000 distinct CDR3 sequences, 3.5% to 4% of them singletons. This clonotype was detected many times. V lost 2 bases and J 7 bases, leaving 14 bases between the germline ends. The CDR3 sequence is 15 residues long. Time point given: sample taken at primary tumor resection. The sequence derives from a male donor with early-stage non-small cell lung cancer. The sample consisted of PBMCs, taken at surgery. This chain joins TRBV12-3 or TRBV12-4 and TRBJ2-2; tentatively, D is TRBD2 (6 bases). CDR3 in DNA: TGTGCCAGCAGTTTACCCGGGAGTGGTAACGGGGAGCTGTTTTTT. Protein product: CASSLPGSGNGELFF.